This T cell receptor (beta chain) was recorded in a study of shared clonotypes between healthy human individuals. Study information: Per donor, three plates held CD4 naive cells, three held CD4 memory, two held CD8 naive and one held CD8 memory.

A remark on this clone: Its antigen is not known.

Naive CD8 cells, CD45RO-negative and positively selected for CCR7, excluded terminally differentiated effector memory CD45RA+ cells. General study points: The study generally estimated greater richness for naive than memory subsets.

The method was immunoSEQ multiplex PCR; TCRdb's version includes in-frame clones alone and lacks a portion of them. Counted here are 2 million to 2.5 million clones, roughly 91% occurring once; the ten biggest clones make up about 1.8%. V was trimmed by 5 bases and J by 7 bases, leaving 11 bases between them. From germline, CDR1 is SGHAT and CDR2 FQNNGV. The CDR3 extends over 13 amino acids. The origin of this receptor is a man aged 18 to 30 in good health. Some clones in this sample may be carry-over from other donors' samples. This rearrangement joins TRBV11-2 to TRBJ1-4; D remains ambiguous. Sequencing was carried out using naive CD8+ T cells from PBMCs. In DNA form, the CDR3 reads TGTGCCAGCAGCCCGCCAGAGGGTGAAAAACTGTTTTTT. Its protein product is CASSPPEGEKLFF.